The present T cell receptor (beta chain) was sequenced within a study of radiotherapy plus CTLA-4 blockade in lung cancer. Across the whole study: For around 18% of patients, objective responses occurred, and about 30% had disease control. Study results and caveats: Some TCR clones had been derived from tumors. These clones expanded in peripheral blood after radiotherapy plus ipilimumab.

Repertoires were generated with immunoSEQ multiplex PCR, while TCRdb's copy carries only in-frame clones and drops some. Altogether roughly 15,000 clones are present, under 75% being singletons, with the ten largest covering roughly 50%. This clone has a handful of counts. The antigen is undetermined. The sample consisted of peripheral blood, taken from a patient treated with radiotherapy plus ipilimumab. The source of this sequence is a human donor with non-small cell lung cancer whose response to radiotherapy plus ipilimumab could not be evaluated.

This CDR3 is CASSPPSDRTEAFF. In nucleotides, the CDR3 is TGTGCCAGCTCACCACCGTCCGACAGGACCGAGGCTTTCTTT. This rearrangement joins TRBV18 to TRBJ1-1; weak D call: TRBD1 (6 bases). Looked up from germline, CDR1 is KGHSH and CDR2 is LQKENI. CDR3 length: 14 residues. V dropped 0 bases and J dropped 11 bases, with 16 bases sitting between them.